This is a list of T cell receptor beta chains from one sample in a study of shared clonotypes between healthy human individuals. Clones were read by immunoSEQ multiplex PCR, and TCRdb kept only the in-frame ones, dropping some. The sample yields some 1,900,000 clones, just under 95% seen once. The sequenced sample was naive CD8+ T cells sorted from blood. The receptors stem from a man aged 18 to 29 in good health. The CDR3 runs from the conserved cysteine through the conserved F or W. The D gene is left open where the match is weak.

D gene: .
J gene: TRBJ2-1
V gene: TRBV25-1
CDR3 DNA: TGTGCCAGCAGTGGAAACAGGGTTGAGCAGTTCTTC
CDR3 protein: CASSGNRVEQFF

D gene: .
J gene: TRBJ2-3
V gene: TRBV4-1
CDR3 DNA: TGCGCCAGCAGCCAAGAGGTTGGGGAGATAAGCACAGATACGCAGTATTTT
CDR3 protein: CASSQEVGEISTDTQYF

D gene: .
J gene: TRBJ2-1
V gene: TRBV30
CDR3 DNA: TGTGCCTGGAGTGTCCTTACAGGACCCCGATACAATGAGCAGTTCTTC
CDR3 protein: CAWSVLTGPRYNEQFF

D gene: TRBD1
J gene: TRBJ1-6
V gene: TRBV19
CDR3 DNA: TGTGCCAGTAGTCCCGTCGGACAGGGAACGAATTCACCCCTCCACTTT
CDR3 protein: CASSPVGQGTNSPLHF

D gene: .
J gene: TRBJ2-1
V gene: TRBV11-2
CDR3 DNA: TGTGCCAGCAGCCCCGGCAGCGGGTCGTCCGGGCCCTCCTACAATGAGCAGTTCTTC
CDR3 protein: CASSPGSGSSGPSYNEQFF

D gene: TRBD1
J gene: TRBJ1-1
V gene: TRBV28
CDR3 DNA: TGTGCCAGCAGTACGACAGGGGCCACTGAAGCTTTCTTT
CDR3 protein: CASSTTGATEAFF

D gene: .
J gene: TRBJ2-7
V gene: TRBV11-2
CDR3 DNA: TGTGCCAGCACCAACGCCTGGGGAAGCAGCGAGCAGTACTTC
CDR3 protein: CASTNAWGSSEQYF

D gene: .
J gene: TRBJ1-1
V gene: TRBV13
CDR3 DNA: TGTGCCAGCAGCTTAGGCGGAACGAACACTGAAGCTTTCTTT
CDR3 protein: CASSLGGTNTEAFF

D gene: TRBD1
J gene: TRBJ2-7
V gene: TRBV29-1
CDR3 DNA: TGCAGCGTTGTCCGCCGACCGGGACAGGGAAGTTCCTACGAGCAGTACTTC
CDR3 protein: CSVVRRPGQGSSYEQYF

D gene: .
J gene: TRBJ1-4
V gene: TRBV4-3
CDR3 DNA: TGCGCCAGCAGCTACGGACCTGATTCTAATGAAAAACTGTTTTTT
CDR3 protein: CASSYGPDSNEKLFF

D gene: .
J gene: TRBJ2-6
V gene: TRBV28
CDR3 DNA: TGTGCCAGCAGGCCCAGGGTCTCTGGGGCCAACGTCCTGACTTTC
CDR3 protein: CASRPRVSGANVLTF

D gene: TRBD1
J gene: TRBJ2-1
V gene: TRBV4-3
CDR3 DNA: TGCGCCAGCAGCCAAGTGGCAGGGGGAAACTATGAGCAGTTCTTC
CDR3 protein: CASSQVAGGNYEQFF

D gene: .
J gene: TRBJ2-7
V gene: TRBV6-1
CDR3 DNA: TGTGCCAGCAGTGTACTAGCAGCCTACGAGCAGTACTTC
CDR3 protein: CASSVLAAYEQYF

D gene: .
J gene: TRBJ2-1
V gene: TRBV4-1
CDR3 DNA: TGCGCCAGCAGCCCACCCCCGGGAGTCACCTACAATGAGCAGTTCTTC
CDR3 protein: CASSPPPGVTYNEQFF

D gene: TRBD1
J gene: TRBJ2-3
V gene: TRBV11-1
CDR3 DNA: TGTGCCAGCAGCCCAAAGGACAGGGGATATAGAGATACGCAGTATTTT
CDR3 protein: CASSPKDRGYRDTQYF